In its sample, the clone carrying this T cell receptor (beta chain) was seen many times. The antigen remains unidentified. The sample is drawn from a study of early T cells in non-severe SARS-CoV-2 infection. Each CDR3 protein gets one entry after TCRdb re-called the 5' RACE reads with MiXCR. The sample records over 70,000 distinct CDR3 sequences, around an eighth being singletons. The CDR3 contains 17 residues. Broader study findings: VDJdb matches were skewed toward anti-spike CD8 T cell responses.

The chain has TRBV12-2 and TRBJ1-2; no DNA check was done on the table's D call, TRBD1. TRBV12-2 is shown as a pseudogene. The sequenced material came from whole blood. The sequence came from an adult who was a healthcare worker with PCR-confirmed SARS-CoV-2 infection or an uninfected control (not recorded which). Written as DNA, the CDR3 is TGTGCAAGTCGCTTAATCGGCAGGGAGAAGGGGAACTATGGCTACACCTTC. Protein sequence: CASRLIGREKGNYGYTF.